The 25 T cell receptor beta chains reported below all come from one sample, sequenced in a study of T cell responses to AZD1222 COVID-19 vaccine. Sequenced by immunoSEQ multiplex PCR; TCRdb stores in-frame clones only, minus some. Of tens of thousands of clones listed, about 88% are singletons. Sample: peripheral blood, taken on day 0 of AZD1222 vaccination. All receptors come from an adult in good health.

The V and J genes are TRBV7-2 and TRBJ2-5; TRBD2 aligns across 11 bases. The germline V gene encodes CDR1 SGHTA and CDR2 FQGNSA. V lost 2 bases and J lost 0; bases outside the gene matches: 5. CDR3 length: 17 residues. The CDR3 DNA reads as TGTGCCAGCAGCTTACCACGACTAGCGGGGTACCAAGAGACCCAGTACTTC. Translating it yields CASSLPRLAGYQETQYF.

This clone was observed once. The chain recombines TRBV2 with TRBJ2-2; D is uncertain. The CDR3 covers 15 residues. Trimming pared 7 bases from V and 1 base from J, leaving 13 bases between. Germline V gene lookup returns CDR1 SNHLY and CDR2 FYNNEI. DNA of the CDR3: TGTGCCAGCAACAAGGATAGTGGGAACACCGGGGAGCTGTTTTTT. It yields the protein CASNKDSGNTGELFF.

The chain carries TRBV2 and TRBJ1-2; TRBD1 matches at 9 bases. CDR1 is SNHLY and CDR2 is FYNNEI in the germline V gene. The V gene end was trimmed by 4 bases and the J gene end by 8 bases; junction bases not matched to a gene: 8. The CDR3 totals 14 residues. CDR3 coding DNA: TGTGCCAGCAGTGGATCGGGACAGGGAAGCGGCTACACCTTC. It yields the protein CASSGSGQGSGYTF.

The chain couples TRBV7-5 to TRBJ1-1; TRBD1, the table's D call, lacks a check against the DNA. TRBV7-5 is marked as a pseudogene. This CDR3 has 13 residues. As DNA, the CDR3 is TGTGCCTCCGGGACAGGATCGAACACTGAAGCTTTCTTT. It codes for CASGTGSNTEAFF.

This clone was found once. The rearrangement joins TRBV9 to TRBJ2-7; 13 bases are a match to TRBD2. With V trimmed by 4 bases and J by 6 bases, 16 bases remained unmatched. The CDR3 sequence is 18 residues long. CDR1 SGDLS and CDR2 YYNGEE come from the germline V gene. The CDR3 region has the DNA TGTGCCAGCAGCCACCCCTCAAGGGGACTAGCGGGGTTTGCCGAGCAGTACTTC. This codes for CASSHPSRGLAGFAEQYF.

The chain has TRBV12-3 or TRBV12-4 and TRBJ2-7; unclear D gene. This CDR3 contains 13 residues. Trimming left V 2 bases short and J 0 bases short, with 5 bases between. CDR3 nucleotides: TGTGCCAGCAGTTTACACAACTCCTACGAGCAGTACTTC. Translation: CASSLHNSYEQYF.

The chain couples TRBV18 to TRBJ1-5, with D perhaps TRBD1 (5 bases). The CDR3 covers 15 residues. Per germline, CDR1 KGHSH and CDR2 LQKENI. Between the trimmed V and J ends, which lost 0 bases and 4 bases, there was a span of 10 bases. The CDR3 bases are TGTGCCAGCTCACCACCGGGGAAGGGGAATCAGCCCCAGCATTTT. Translation: CASSPPGKGNQPQHF.

The DNA of the CDR3 is TGTGCCAGCAGCTTAGACGGCCCAGGGAACTATGGCTACACCTTC. Its translation is CASSLDGPGNYGYTF. V usage is TRBV7-2 and J usage is TRBJ1-2, with a possible D match to TRBD1 (5 bases). V gave up 1 base and J gave up 2 bases, with 11 bases separating them. The CDR3 loop spans 15 amino acids. The germline gives CDR1 SGHTA, CDR2 FQGNSA.

This clone was counted between two and nine times. The CDR3 sequence is CASRGDSSTYNEQFF. As DNA, the CDR3 is TGTGCCAGCAGGGGGGACTCTTCGACCTACAATGAGCAGTTCTTC. The V gene is TRBV28, the J gene TRBJ2-1, with a weak D call TRBD2 (6 bases). The CDR3 is made up of 15 amino acids. With 6 bases removed from V and 2 bases from J, the gap between germline ends came to 14 bases. Germline V gene lookup returns CDR1 MDHEN and CDR2 SYDVKM.

CDR3 nucleotide sequence: TGTGCCAGCAGTACCGTCGGCCCATATGGCTACACCTTC. It translates to CASSTVGPYGYTF. The rearrangement uses TRBV6-5 and TRBJ1-2; D remains unclear. With 5 bases removed from V and 5 bases from J, the gap between germline ends came to 12 bases. The CDR3 is 13 residues long. Germline values: CDR1 MNHEY, CDR2 SVGAGI.

With regard to this clone: An end of the junction does not agree with germline; a read error may underlie this. The V call is TRBV18, the J call TRBJ2-7; 9 bases are a match to TRBD1. This CDR3 is 14 amino acids long. Germline V gene sequence: CDR1 KGHSH, CDR2 LQKENI. The CDR3 DNA is TGTGCCAGTTCACCAACAGGGGGCTACGACGAGCAGTACTTC. Residues: CASSPTGGYDEQYF.

The chain links TRBV2 to TRBJ2-6, with D unresolved. Germline-derived CDR1 and CDR2 are SNHLY and FYNNEI. The CDR3 extends over 15 amino acids. Trimming pared 6 bases from V and 0 bases from J, leaving 9 bases between. CDR3 nucleotide sequence: TGTGCCAGCAGGAAGGGAAGCTCTGGGGCCAACGTCCTGACTTTC. Translating gives CASRKGSSGANVLTF.

The gene calls are TRBV7-9 and TRBJ1-1, with D maybe TRBD1 (5 bases). The V gene's germline CDR1 is SEHNR and CDR2 FQNEAQ (reference sequence). The CDR3 spans 12 residues. Trimming left V 5 bases short and J 4 bases short, with 8 bases between. The CDR3 nucleotides read TGTGCCAGCAGCCCCCAGGGCACTGAAGCTTTCTTT. This sequence encodes CASSPQGTEAFF.

The chain joins TRBV28 to TRBJ1-2, with D perhaps TRBD1 (5 bases). The CDR3 contains 13 residues. Trimming removed 3 bases from V and 8 bases from J, with 13 bases in between. The germline V gene has CDR1 MDHEN and CDR2 SYDVKM. The chain's CDR3 is CASSLPGTGGYTF. Here the CDR3 DNA reads TGTGCCAGCAGTTTGCCCGGGACGGGGGGCTACACCTTC.

The chain has TRBV9 and TRBJ2-3, with D maybe TRBD2 (6 bases). Germline V CDR1 and CDR2: SGDLS, YYNGEE. Trimming took 0 bases from V and 3 from J, leaving 17 bases between them. The CDR3 runs 17 residues. The CDR3 region has the DNA TGTGCCAGCAGCGTAGCTGGAGGGGCGAGTAGGACAGATACGCAGTATTTT. This codes for CASSVAGGASRTDTQYF.

J is TRBJ2-2 and V is TRBV4-3, with a tentative D call TRBD2 (5 bases). The V and J ends lost 0 bases and 3 bases respectively, with 11 bases between them. The CDR3 sequence is 16 residues long. Germline V gene lookup returns CDR1 LGHNA and CDR2 YSLEER. The CDR3: CASSQDLAIYTGELFF. The CDR3 nucleotides read TGCGCCAGCAGCCAAGATCTAGCCATCTACACCGGGGAGCTGTTTTTT.

This clone has a handful of counts. The chain couples TRBV2 to TRBJ1-5; no firm D call. This CDR3 spans 15 amino acids. Germline V lookup: CDR1 SNHLY, CDR2 FYNNEI. V shed 0 bases and J shed 7 bases, with 13 bases lying between them. For the CDR3, the DNA is TGTGCCAGCAGTGAAGCACGCGGGTCTGCGCAGCCCCAGCATTTT. The encoded protein is CASSEARGSAQPQHF.

This chain joins TRBV14 and TRBJ1-1; 8 bases are shared with TRBD1. V shed 3 bases, J shed 9 bases, and the junction held 9 bases outside the gene matches. The CDR3 is 14 residues long. Per germline, CDR1 SGHDN and CDR2 FVKESK. CDR3 protein: CASSHVPGDRQAFF. Written as DNA, the CDR3 is TGTGCCAGCAGCCACGTCCCTGGGGACAGGCAAGCTTTCTTT. The variable domain in full, completed from reference TRBV14 and TRBJ1-1, reads EAGVTQFPSHSVIEKGQTVTLRCDPISGHDNLYWYRRVMGKEIKFLLHFVKESKQDESGMPNNRFLAERTGGTYSTLKVQPAELEDSGVYFCASSHVPGDRQAFFGQGTRLTVV.

The gene calls are TRBV28 and TRBJ2-1; 14 bases are a match to TRBD2. CDR3 length equals 18 residues. V shed 5 bases, J shed 1 base, and the junction held 7 bases outside the gene matches. CDR1 and CDR2 from the germline V gene are MDHEN and SYDVKM. Written as DNA, the CDR3 is TGTGCCAGCAGTCCAGGGACTAGCGGGAGAGGGTCCTACAATGAGCAGTTCTTC. This encodes CASSPGTSGRGSYNEQFF. The full variable domain, with the rest looked up from reference TRBV28 and TRBJ2-1, is DVKVTQSSRYLVKRTGEKVFLECVQDMDHENMFWYRQDPGLGLRLIYFSYDVKMKEKGDIPEGYSVSREKKERFSLILESASTNQTSMYLCASSPGTSGRGSYNEQFFGPGTRLTVL.

This chain connects TRBV19 to TRBJ1-2, with no clear D. Trimming shortened V by 8 bases and J by 3 bases, and 4 bases separated the two germline ends. This CDR3 is 10 amino acids long. CDR1 is LNHDA, CDR2 SQIVND, per germline (reference sequence). The CDR3 DNA follows: TGTGCCAGTCGAGACTATGGCTACACCTTC. The encoded protein is CASRDYGYTF.

This CDR3 is CASSQERAGNTIYF. For the CDR3, the DNA is TGTGCCAGCAGCCAAGAGCGGGCTGGAAACACCATATATTTT. V is TRBV4-2 and J is TRBJ1-3, with D hard to call. The CDR3 has 14 amino acids. The V gene lost 0 bases and the J gene lost 2 bases, with 5 bases spanning the gap. Germline CDR1 is LGHNA and CDR2 is YNFKEQ.

The chain couples TRBV7-2 to TRBJ1-5; D is unclear. The germline V gene has CDR1 SGHTA and CDR2 FQGNSA. This CDR3 has 13 residues. V lost 3 bases and J lost 0, with 3 bases in between. In DNA, the CDR3 is TGTGCCAGCAGCTTCAATAGCAATCAGCCCCAGCATTTT. This gives the protein CASSFNSNQPQHF.

This clone has a handful of counts. The chain joins TRBV9 to TRBJ2-3, with TRBD1 as a possible D gene (6 bases). Germline V lookup: CDR1 SGDLS, CDR2 YYNGEE. This CDR3 has 16 residues. The V end was cut by 3 bases, the J end by 0 bases, with 14 bases between. In DNA, the CDR3 is TGTGCCAGCAGCGCTTATTCCGGGACAAGCACAGATACGCAGTATTTT. Translated, it gives CASSAYSGTSTDTQYF.

The chain has TRBV6-5 and TRBJ2-2; weak D call: TRBD1 (5 bases). This CDR3 comprises 15 residues. The germline gives CDR1 MNHEY, CDR2 SVGAGI. The V and J ends lost 6 bases and 8 bases respectively, with 19 bases between them. The CDR3, as DNA: TGTGCCAGCAGAACAGGCCCCCGTCGTTTGGGGGAGCTGTTTTTT. Translating gives CASRTGPRRLGELFF.

The rearrangement links TRBV5-1 to TRBJ1-5; 8 bases line up with TRBD1. The ends lost 4 bases at V and 9 bases at J; junction bases unmatched: 9. The CDR3 is 14 residues long. Germline V gene sequence: CDR1 SGHRS, CDR2 YFSETQ. The CDR3 DNA sequence: TGCGCCAGCAGCCTGGGACAGGTTGGGGGGCCCCAGCATTTT. Protein product: CASSLGQVGGPQHF.